This T cell receptor (beta chain) was sequenced in a study of T cell repertoires in cytomegalovirus infection. Looking at the study overall: Public TCR beta signatures were indicative of both CMV infection and a matching HLA type. General study points: Using cumulative public TCR beta family frequency, the authors identified those who carried CMV together with the relevant HLA. Within the response measured ex vivo, HLA-C-restricted CMV-specific TCR beta clonotypes were dominant.

TCRdb reprocessed the reads via MiXCR and lists one record per CDR3 protein. This table holds around 740,000 distinct CDR3 sequences, 35% to 40% found once. This clonotype turned up a few times. What it recognizes is unknown. The CDR3 has 19 residues. The V gene end was trimmed by 5 bases and the J gene end by 1 base; junction bases not matched to a gene: 11. This TCR came from a human donor in good health (CMV status not recorded). Some clones in this sample may be carry-over from other donors' samples. V gene TRBV12-3 or TRBV12-4 combines with J gene TRBJ2-5; 15 nucleotides match TRBD2. The sequenced sample consisted of PBMCs. DNA for the CDR3: TGTGCCAGCAGTCAGGGACTAGCGGGGGGCCAATTTATCCAAGAGACCCAGTACTTC. Protein sequence: CASSQGLAGGQFIQETQYF.